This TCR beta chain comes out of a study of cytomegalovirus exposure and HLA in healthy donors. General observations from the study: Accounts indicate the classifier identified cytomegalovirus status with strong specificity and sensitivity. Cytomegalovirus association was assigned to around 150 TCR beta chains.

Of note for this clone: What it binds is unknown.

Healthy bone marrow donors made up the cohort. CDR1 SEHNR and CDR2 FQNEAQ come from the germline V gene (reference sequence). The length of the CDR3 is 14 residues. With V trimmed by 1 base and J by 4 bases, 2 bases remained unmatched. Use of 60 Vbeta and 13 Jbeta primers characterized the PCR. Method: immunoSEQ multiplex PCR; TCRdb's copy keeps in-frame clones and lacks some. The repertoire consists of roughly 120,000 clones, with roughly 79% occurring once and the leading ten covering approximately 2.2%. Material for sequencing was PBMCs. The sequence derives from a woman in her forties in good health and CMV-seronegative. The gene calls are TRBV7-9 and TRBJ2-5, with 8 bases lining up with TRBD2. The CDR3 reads CASSLGLAGETQYF. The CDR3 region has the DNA TGTGCCAGCAGCTTAGGGCTAGCGGGAGAGACCCAGTACTTC.